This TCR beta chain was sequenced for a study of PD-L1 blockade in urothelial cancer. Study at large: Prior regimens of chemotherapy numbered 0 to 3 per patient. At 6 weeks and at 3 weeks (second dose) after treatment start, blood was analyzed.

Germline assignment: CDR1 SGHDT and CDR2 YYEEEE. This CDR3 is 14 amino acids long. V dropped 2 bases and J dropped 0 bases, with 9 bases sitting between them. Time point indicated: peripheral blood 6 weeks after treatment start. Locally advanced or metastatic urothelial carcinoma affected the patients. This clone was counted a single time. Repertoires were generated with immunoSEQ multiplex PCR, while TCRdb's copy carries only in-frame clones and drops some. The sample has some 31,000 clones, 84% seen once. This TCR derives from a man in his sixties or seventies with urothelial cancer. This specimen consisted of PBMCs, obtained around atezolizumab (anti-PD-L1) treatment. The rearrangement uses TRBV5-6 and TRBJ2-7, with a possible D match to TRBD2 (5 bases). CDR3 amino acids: CASSFLGSSYEQYF. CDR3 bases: TGTGCCAGCAGCTTCCTAGGGAGCTCCTACGAGCAGTACTTC.